This TCR beta chain was captured by sequencing in a study of control samples from healthy donors and cancer patients. Germline CDR1 GTSNPN, CDR2 SVGIG (reference sequence). The CDR3 contains 14 residues. V was clipped by 2 bases and J by 7 bases; unmatched bases: 8. The method was immunoSEQ multiplex PCR; TCRdb's version includes in-frame clones alone and lacks a portion of them. The sample consists of 350,000 to 450,000 clones, 80% to 95% of them appearing once. The source is a middle-aged man with head and neck cancer. This chain connects TRBV30 to TRBJ1-5; TRBD1 matches at 7 bases. Sequencing used PBMCs. The CDR3 DNA follows: TGTGCCTGGAGTCCCGGGACAGAAGGGCAGCCCCAGCATTTT. This codes for CAWSPGTEGQPQHF.